The sequence of this TCR beta chain was determined in a study of T cell responses to AZD1222 COVID-19 vaccine. The method was immunoSEQ multiplex PCR; TCRdb's version includes in-frame clones alone and lacks a portion of them. The sample records roughly 180,000 clones, roughly 92% being singletons. The CDR3 has 13 residues. Germline CDR1 reads MNHEY; CDR2 reads SVGAGI. V lost 2 bases and J lost 6, with 10 bases in between. The sample here was peripheral blood, taken 28 days after the second AZD1222 dose. The V call is TRBV6-5, the J call TRBJ1-2; no definite D call. The clonotype was recovered from an adult who received the AZD1222 COVID-19 vaccine. CDR3 sequence: CASSYAPRNGYTF. As DNA, the CDR3 is TGTGCCAGCAGTTACGCGCCCAGGAATGGCTACACCTTC.